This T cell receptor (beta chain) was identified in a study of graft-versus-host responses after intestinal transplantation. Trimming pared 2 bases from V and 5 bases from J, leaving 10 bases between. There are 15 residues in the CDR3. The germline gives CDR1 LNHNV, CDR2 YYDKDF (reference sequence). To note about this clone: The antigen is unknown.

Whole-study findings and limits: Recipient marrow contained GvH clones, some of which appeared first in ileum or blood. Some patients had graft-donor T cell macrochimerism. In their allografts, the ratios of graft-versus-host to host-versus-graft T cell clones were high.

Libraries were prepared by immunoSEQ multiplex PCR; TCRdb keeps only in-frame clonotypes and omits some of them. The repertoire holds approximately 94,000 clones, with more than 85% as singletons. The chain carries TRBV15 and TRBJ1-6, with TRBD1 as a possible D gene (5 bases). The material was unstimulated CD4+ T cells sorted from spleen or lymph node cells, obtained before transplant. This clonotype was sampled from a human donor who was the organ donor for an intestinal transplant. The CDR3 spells CATSRRDVNNSPLHF. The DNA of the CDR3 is TGTGCCACCAGCAGAAGGGACGTAAATAATTCACCCCTCCACTTT.